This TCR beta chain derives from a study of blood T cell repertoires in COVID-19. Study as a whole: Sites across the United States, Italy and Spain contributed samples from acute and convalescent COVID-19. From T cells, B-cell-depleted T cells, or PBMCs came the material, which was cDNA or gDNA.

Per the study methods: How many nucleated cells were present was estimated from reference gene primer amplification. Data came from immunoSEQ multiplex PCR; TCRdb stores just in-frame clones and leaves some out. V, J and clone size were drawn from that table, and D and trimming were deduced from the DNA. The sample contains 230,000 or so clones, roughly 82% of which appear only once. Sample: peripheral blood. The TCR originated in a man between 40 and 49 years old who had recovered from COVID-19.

CDR3 DNA sequence: TGTGCCAGTAGCCGGGACAGTAACACTGAAGCTTTCTTT. Amino acids: CASSRDSNTEAFF. The chain joins TRBV19 to TRBJ1-1; 7 nucleotides line up with TRBD1. Per the germline V gene, CDR1 is LNHDA and CDR2 is SQIVND (reference sequence). Germline trimming cut 6 bases from V and 2 bases from J; bases unmatched to any gene: 3. This CDR3 is built from 13 residues.